This is a list of T cell receptor beta chains from one sample in a study of cytomegalovirus exposure and HLA in healthy donors. The data were produced by immunoSEQ multiplex PCR, yet TCRdb's version contains in-frame clones alone and is incomplete. The sample holds 100,000 to 130,000 clones; 81% are singletons and the top ten take 2% to 2.5%. The sequencing input was PBMCs. The receptors here all came from a man younger than 45 in good health and CMV-seronegative. Both conserved end residues are part of each CDR3. The D gene is left open where the match is weak. Only part of the rows carry a size: once, few, many, or a class if the clone is expanded.

v_gene	d_gene	abundance	j_gene	CDR3aa	CDR3nt
TRBV29-1	TRBD1	.	TRBJ2-2	CSVRDRVDTGELFF	TGCAGCGTCCGGGACAGGGTTGACACCGGGGAGCTGTTTTTT
TRBV13	TRBD1	.	TRBJ2-7	CASTGQGKANEQYF	TGTGCCAGCACCGGACAGGGGAAGGCCAACGAGCAGTACTTC
TRBV5-1	TRBD2	few	TRBJ2-7	CASSLAGGNEQYF	TGCGCCAGCAGCTTGGCGGGGGGGAACGAGCAGTACTTC
TRBV4-1	TRBD1	.	TRBJ1-3	CASSQTDRDGNTIYF	TGCGCCAGCAGCCAGACGGACAGGGACGGTAACACCATATATTTT
TRBV4-1	.	.	TRBJ2-7	CASSWGAGVPYEQYF	TGCGCCAGCAGCTGGGGGGCGGGAGTTCCCTACGAGCAGTACTTC
TRBV5-4	.	.	TRBJ2-7	CASSSGLLGSWYEQYF	TGTGCCAGCAGCTCCGGACTCCTTGGGAGCTGGTACGAGCAGTACTTC
TRBV11-3	TRBD2	once	TRBJ2-1	CASSLLAGLYNEQFF	TGTGCCAGCAGCCTACTAGCGGGCCTCTACAATGAGCAGTTCTTC
TRBV27	.	.	TRBJ1-1	CASGLQGQGTEAFF	TGTGCCAGCGGATTGCAGGGGCAGGGAACTGAAGCTTTCTTT
TRBV2	.	few	TRBJ1-6	CASSETGGANSPLHF	TGTGCCAGCAGTGAGACCGGGGGGGCCAATTCACCCCTCCACTTT
TRBV29-1	.	.	TRBJ1-1	CSTRTVDTEAFF	TGCAGCACTAGGACGGTTGACACTGAAGCTTTCTTT
TRBV6-5	TRBD2	.	TRBJ2-1	CASSFGTSGSLGEQFF	TGTGCCAGCAGTTTTGGGACTAGCGGGTCGTTGGGCGAGCAGTTCTTC
TRBV4-1	TRBD2	.	TRBJ2-3	CASSQGIAGVVPDTQYF	TGCGCCAGCAGCCAAGGCATAGCGGGAGTTGTGCCAGATACGCAGTATTTT
TRBV6-1	.	medium-sized	TRBJ1-1	CASSSTGDHTEAFF	TGTGCCAGCAGTTCGACAGGAGATCACACTGAAGCTTTCTTT
TRBV4-2	TRBD2	.	TRBJ2-3	CASSQDWASGIDNTDTQYF	TGTGCCAGCAGCCAAGATTGGGCTAGCGGGATTGACAACACAGATACGCAGTATTTT
TRBV6-6	TRBD2	few	TRBJ2-1	CASSPGLAWNNEQFF	TGTGCCAGCAGTCCAGGACTAGCGTGGAACAATGAGCAGTTCTTC